The 22 T cell receptor beta chains listed next were all sequenced from one sample in a study of regulatory T cells in long-lasting Graves disease. Described time point: newly diagnosed GD, antithyroid drugs for less than 3 months. The authors made the TCR library using RNA they extracted from PBMCs. Arm-PCR of CDR3 regions and iRepertoire HTBI primers were the basis on which TCR beta libraries were built. Each CDR3 protein gets one entry after TCRdb re-called the multiplex PCR reads with MiXCR. The sample has roughly 410,000 distinct CDR3 sequences; approximately 15% are singletons. The same data also contributed to another study, on T cells in Graves' hyperthyroidism and ophthalmopathy.

Sequenced material: peripheral blood mononuclear cells (PBMCs), taken at new diagnosis, from a patient treated with antithyroid drugs. All receptors derive from a woman in her 40s with Graves disease.

At least ten counts were recorded for this clonotype. The chain links TRBV6-1 to TRBJ2-7, with TRBD1 identical over 9 bases. Trimming took 7 bases from V and 4 from J; bases not matched to a gene: 8. The germline gives CDR1 MNHNS, CDR2 SASEGT. The CDR3 runs 14 residues. The CDR3 coding sequence is TGTGCCAGCACCAGACAGGGGGGTAGGTACGAGCAGTACTTC. Residues: CASTRQGGRYEQYF.

This clonotype was seen at least ten times. The chain has TRBV7-2 and TRBJ2-3; tentative D call: TRBD2 (5 bases). Germline V CDR1 and CDR2: SGHTA, FQGNSA. V lost 1 base to trimming and J lost 2 bases, with 10 bases between them. The CDR3 totals 15 residues. Here the CDR3 DNA reads TGTGCCAGCAGCTTAGAAGGGAGTAACACAGATACGCAGTATTTT. Translating gives CASSLEGSNTDTQYF.

This clonotype was seen many times. CDR3 region: CASSISVEETQYF. DNA of the CDR3: TGTGCCAGTAGTATATCCGTGGAAGAGACCCAGTACTTC. The chain couples TRBV19 to TRBJ2-5; D unresolved. Germline CDR1 and CDR2: LNHDA and SQIVND (reference sequence). The CDR3 spans 13 residues. Deletions cut 2 bases from V and 3 bases from J, with 7 bases between.

This clonotype was seen repeatedly, ten times or more. Sequence at one end of the junction differs from germline and may be a read error. V gene TRBV11-3 combines with J gene TRBJ2-1; no clear D gene. CDR3 size: 13 residues. Germline-derived CDR1 and CDR2 are SGHNT and YENEEA. Here the CDR3 reads CASSLADYNEQFF. The CDR3 DNA sequence: TGTGCCAGCAGTTTAGCAGACTACAATGAGCAGTTCTTC.

V gene TRBV6-4 combines with J gene TRBJ1-5; TRBD1 agrees at 7 bases. Per germline, CDR1 MRHNA and CDR2 SNTAGT. The CDR3 is 16 amino acids. V lost 3 bases to trimming and J lost 5 bases; unmatched junction nucleotides: 10. The CDR3 loop is CASSDEENRGYQPQHF. CDR3 DNA: TGTGCCAGCAGTGATGAAGAAAACAGGGGTTATCAGCCCCAGCATTTT.

This clonotype was picked up many times. V usage is TRBV12-3 or TRBV12-4 and J usage is TRBJ2-1, with a weak D call TRBD1 (5 bases). CDR3 length: 16 amino acids. V dropped 6 bases and J dropped 2 bases, with 17 bases sitting between them. The CDR3 loop is CASSLGFGAAYNEQFF. Written as DNA, the CDR3 is TGTGCCAGCAGCCTTGGATTTGGGGCCGCCTACAATGAGCAGTTCTTC.

The J gene is TRBJ2-1, the V gene TRBV27; the D is unclear. The CDR3 totals 11 residues. V was trimmed by 5 bases and J by 6 bases, leaving 5 bases between them. Germline assignment: CDR1 MNHEY and CDR2 SMNVEV (reference sequence). The CDR3 loop reads CASSKGNEQFF. CDR3 in DNA: TGTGCCAGCAGTAAGGGCAATGAGCAGTTCTTC.

The chain carries TRBV2 and TRBJ1-3; a possible D gene is TRBD1 (6 bases). This CDR3 has 13 residues. Trimming left V 8 bases short and J 0 bases short, with 8 bases between. The germline V gene encodes CDR1 SNHLY and CDR2 FYNNEI. The CDR3 protein is CASGTNSGNTIYF. The CDR3 DNA reads TGTGCCAGCGGGACAAACTCTGGAAACACCATATATTTT.

This clonotype appeared many times. The genes are TRBV2 and TRBJ1-3, with D unclear. The V and J ends lost 5 bases and 9 bases respectively, with 11 bases between them. The CDR3 is 12 residues long. CDR1 and CDR2 from the germline V gene are SNHLY and FYNNEI. CDR3 loop: CASSPRPPTIYF. CDR3 bases: TGTGCCAGCAGTCCCCGTCCCCCCACCATATATTTT.

This clonotype was detected a few times. This may be a read error, as it is one base from a much larger clone. The chain joins TRBV6-1 to TRBJ1-1; possibly TRBD1 for D (6 bases). There are 13 residues in the CDR3. V lost 9 bases and J 1 base, leaving 12 bases between the germline ends. Germline V gives CDR1 MNHNS, CDR2 SASEGT. The DNA of the CDR3 is TGTGCCAGTGCAAAACAGGGGAACACTGAAGCTTTCTTT. Amino acid sequence: CASAKQGNTEAFF.

This clonotype occurred a few times. J is TRBJ2-6 and V is TRBV20-1; D is uncertain. The V end was cut by 3 bases, the J end by 0 bases, with 9 bases between. The CDR3 loop spans 15 amino acids. Looked up from germline, CDR1 is DFQATT and CDR2 is SNEGSKA (reference sequence). CDR3 region: CSARGTPSGANVLTF. CDR3 coding DNA: TGCAGTGCTAGGGGCACTCCCTCTGGGGCCAACGTCCTGACTTTC.

Ten or more counts support this clonotype. The rearrangement joins TRBV7-9 to TRBJ1-1; D is possibly TRBD1 (5 bases). V dropped 5 bases and J dropped 7 bases, with 26 bases sitting between them. This CDR3 has 17 amino acids. Germline-derived CDR1 and CDR2 are SEHNR and FQNEAQ (reference sequence). CDR3 sequence (DNA): TGTGCCAGCAGCGTCGCCCGGGACCCTTTAGGAGGTGATGAAGCTTTCTTT. Its translation: CASSVARDPLGGDEAFF.

This clonotype came up a few times. It may be a read error: a sequence one base away is much more abundant. The chain employs TRBV20-1 and TRBJ2-5; perhaps TRBD2 as D (5 bases). From germline, CDR1 is DFQATT and CDR2 SNEGSKA (reference sequence). With 5 bases removed from V and 5 bases from J, the gap between germline ends came to 15 bases. This CDR3 has 13 residues. The CDR3 DNA sequence: TGCAGTGCTGGAGGACCCGGCCATGAGACCCAGTACTTC. Protein: CSAGGPGHETQYF.

To note about this clonotype: A far larger clone is one nucleotide away, so this likely arose from a read error. The chain couples TRBV7-8 to TRBJ2-3, with 7 bases fitting TRBD1. The germline CDR1 and CDR2 sequences are SGHVS and FQNEAQ. CDR3 length: 15 residues. The CDR3 is CASSLAGTASDTRYF. CDR3 nucleotide sequence: TGTGCCAGCAGCTTAGCGGGGACAGCCTCAGATACGCGGTATTTT. The variable domain in full, with the rest retrieved from reference TRBV7-8 and TRBJ2-3, is GAGVSQSPRYKVAKRGQDVALRCDPISGHVSLFWYQQALGQGPEFLTYFQNEAQLDKSGLPSDRFFAERPEGSVSTLKIQRTQQEDSAVYLCASSLAGTASDTRYFGPGTRLTVL.

This clonotype was observed at least ten times. This chain joins TRBV29-1 and TRBJ2-3; TRBD1 agrees at 11 bases. Germline loops: CDR1 SQVTM, CDR2 ANQGSEA. The length of the CDR3 is 15 residues. V lost 6 bases and J lost 3; bases outside the gene matches: 8. CDR3 sequence reads: CSVGLDRGPTDTQYF. The DNA of the CDR3 is TGCAGCGTGGGATTGGACAGGGGGCCAACAGATACGCAGTATTTT.

There are many counts of this clonotype. The chain joins TRBV3-1 to TRBJ2-5; maybe TRBD1 (6 bases). Germline loops: CDR1 LGHDT, CDR2 YNNKEL (reference sequence). The germline V and J ends were trimmed by 4 bases and 3 bases, with 15 bases remaining between them. There are 15 residues in the CDR3. The CDR3 loop is CASSLRGQLKETQYF. The CDR3 DNA reads as TGTGCCAGCAGCCTACGTGGACAGCTTAAAGAGACCCAGTACTTC.

There are many counts of this clonotype. This chain links TRBV5-1 with TRBJ1-2; D not resolved. The CDR3 consists of 15 residues. V was clipped by 4 bases and J by 8 bases, with 21 bases between them. CDR1 and CDR2 (germline): SGHRS, YFSETQ. The CDR3 region is CASSTEGGSGLGYTF. The CDR3 nucleotides read TGCGCCAGCAGCACCGAGGGAGGGTCCGGGTTAGGCTACACCTTC.

In this sample, this clonotype turned up a few times. This chain links TRBV24-1 with TRBJ2-1, with 11 bases fitting TRBD2. The CDR3 is 16 residues long. CDR1 and CDR2 from the germline V gene are KGHDR and SFDVKD. V shed 4 bases, J shed 4 bases, and the junction held 5 bases outside the gene matches. The CDR3 sequence is CATSDSTSGRYNEQFF. CDR3 nucleotides: TGTGCCACCAGTGACTCCACTAGCGGGAGATACAATGAGCAGTTCTTC.

With respect to this clonotype: This may come from a read error, since a much larger clone is one base off. The chain carries TRBV2 and TRBJ2-1; weak D call: TRBD2 (5 bases). Germline loops: CDR1 SNHLY, CDR2 FYNNEI. The CDR3 consists of 14 residues. The CDR3 DNA follows: TGTGCCGGCAGTCCCGGGCCCCGGAGGTTCGAGCAGTTCTTC. This gives the protein CAGSPGPRRFEQFF.

This clonotype was seen many times. This chain joins TRBV24-1 and TRBJ2-1; 7 bases fit TRBD2. The V gene's germline CDR1 is KGHDR and CDR2 SFDVKD. Trimming at V came to 4 bases and at J to 3 bases, leaving 14 bases not matched to a gene. This CDR3 is built from 18 residues. CDR3 sequence (DNA): TGTGCCACCAGTGACTCCGCTCGGACTAGATATATCTACAATGAGCAGTTCTTC. Translation gives CATSDSARTRYIYNEQFF.

The chain is built from TRBV9 and TRBJ2-7, with 7 bases matching TRBD1. The CDR3 totals 14 residues. Germline CDR1 is SGDLS and CDR2 is YYNGEE. Losses at the gene ends were 1 base for V and 5 bases for J; bases not matched to a gene: 6. CDR3 in DNA: TGTGCCAGCAGCGTAAGCGACAGGGTCAACGAGCAGTACTTC. Its translation: CASSVSDRVNEQYF.

This clonotype has at least ten counts. V and J are TRBV2 and TRBJ2-3; D is perhaps TRBD1 (5 bases). The CDR3 length is 13 residues. Per the germline V gene, CDR1 is SNHLY and CDR2 is FYNNEI. The V end was cut by 4 bases, the J end by 6 bases, with 11 bases between. DNA of the CDR3: TGTGCCAGCAGTGTGGGGCCTTTGGATACGCAGTATTTT. It encodes CASSVGPLDTQYF.